This TCR beta chain was profiled in a study of blood T cell repertoires in COVID-19. The authors' processing: Amplifying reference gene primers gave estimates of nucleated cell counts. The data were produced by immunoSEQ multiplex PCR, yet TCRdb's version contains in-frame clones alone and is incomplete. That table gives V, J and clone size, and the DNA gave D and trimming. In the table there are more than 150,000 clones, about four fifths of which are singletons. Patients at the Seattle site were enrolled during active infection and followed longitudinally. Sample: peripheral blood. The source is a woman older than 75 with COVID-19, enrolled during active disease.

For the CDR3, the DNA is TGTGCCAGCAGCCCAGGGGGCAGAGCCCACGAGCAGTACTTC. Amino acid sequence: CASSPGGRAHEQYF. The chain employs TRBV6-5 and TRBJ2-7; 8 bases are shared with TRBD1. Per germline, CDR1 MNHEY and CDR2 SVGAGI. V lost 6 bases to trimming and J lost 5 bases; unmatched junction nucleotides: 9. The CDR3 totals 14 residues.